Following are 14 T cell receptor beta chains from one sample sequenced in a study of shared clonotypes between healthy human individuals. TCRdb keeps only in-frame clones here, not all; method: immunoSEQ multiplex PCR. The sample has about a million clones, roughly 80% seen once. Sequences were obtained from memory CD4+ T cells sorted from blood. Documented subset: CD45RA-negative fraction. Source of these receptors: a man aged 18 to 30 in good health.

The chain employs TRBV18 and TRBJ2-7; 7 bases line up with TRBD1. This CDR3 comprises 14 residues. V lost 0 bases to trimming and J lost 6 bases; unmatched junction nucleotides: 5. The germline V gene has CDR1 KGHSH and CDR2 LQKENI. DNA of the CDR3: TGTGCCAGCTCACCACCAGGACAGGCCCGCGAGCAGTACTTC. The encoded protein is CASSPPGQAREQYF.

About this clone: An end of the junction does not agree with germline; a read error may underlie this. V usage is TRBV7-7 and J usage is TRBJ1-2; no definite D call. Germline CDR1 is SSHAT and CDR2 is FNYEAQ (reference sequence). There are 16 residues in the CDR3. The DNA of the CDR3 is TGTGCCAGCAGCATAGCCAGGTGCCGAAAGACCTATGGCTACACCTTC. Translation gives CASSIARCRKTYGYTF.

The chain's CDR3 is CASSRLAGVSEQYF. The CDR3 DNA reads as TGTGCCAGCAGCCGACTAGCGGGAGTCTCCGAGCAGTACTTC. The V call is TRBV7-6, the J call TRBJ2-7; 12 bases are a match to TRBD2. The V gene end was trimmed by 5 bases and the J gene end by 6 bases; junction bases not matched to a gene: 5. CDR3 length: 14 amino acids. The germline V gene has CDR1 SGHVS and CDR2 FNYEAQ.

The J gene is TRBJ1-2, the V gene TRBV28, with a possible D match to TRBD1 (5 bases). Germline CDR1 reads MDHEN; CDR2 reads SYDVKM. Trimming left V 8 bases short and J 4 bases short, with 14 bases between. This CDR3 spans 13 amino acids. CDR3 DNA sequence: TGTGCCAGCGGGAATCAGGGTCTCTATGGCTACACCTTC. Its protein product is CASGNQGLYGYTF.

This clone was observed a few times. The DNA for the CDR3 is TGTGCCACCAGCAGAGATAAATCGGATACGCAGTATTTT. Its translation: CATSRDKSDTQYF. The chain carries TRBV15 and TRBJ2-3; no definite D call. The CDR3 loop spans 13 amino acids. V lost 0 bases and J lost 6, with 7 bases in between. Germline V gene sequence: CDR1 LNHNV, CDR2 YYDKDF (reference sequence).

This clone was seen only once. Possible read error: a much larger clone is one base away. The chain links TRBV9 to TRBJ2-7; 11 nucleotides match TRBD1. The CDR3 extends over 14 amino acids. The V and J ends lost 4 bases and 3 bases, in that order; junction bases with no gene match: 3. Germline V gene lookup returns CDR1 SGDLS and CDR2 YYNGEE. The chain's CDR3 is CASSRGTGGYEQYF. CDR3 coding DNA: TGTGCCAGCAGCCGGGGGACAGGGGGCTACGAGCAGTACTTC.

The rearrangement uses TRBV5-1 and TRBJ2-7; perhaps TRBD1 as D (6 bases). Trimming cost V 4 bases and J 6 bases, with 20 bases left between them. This CDR3 has 15 residues. Per the germline V gene, CDR1 is SGHRS and CDR2 is YFSETQ. CDR3 DNA sequence: TGCGCCAGCAGCCCGGAAAGGACCGTAGGGGGCGAGCAGTACTTC. Translated: CASSPERTVGGEQYF.

The chain recombines TRBV5-6 with TRBJ1-4, with D possibly matching TRBD1 (6 bases). CDR3 length equals 16 residues. The V end was cut by 3 bases, the J end by 5 bases, with 17 bases between. Germline V gives CDR1 SGHDT, CDR2 YYEEEE. The CDR3 loop reads CASSSLGGGINEKLFF. The CDR3 nucleotides read TGTGCCAGCAGCTCCCTAGGGGGGGGCATAAATGAAAAACTGTTTTTT.

The genes are TRBV9 and TRBJ2-7; D may be TRBD2 (6 bases). Germline V gene lookup returns CDR1 SGDLS and CDR2 YYNGEE. V was pared by 0 bases and J by 9 bases, with 13 bases between. The CDR3 consists of 13 residues. CDR3: CASSVGTTSRQYF. The CDR3 coding sequence is TGTGCCAGCAGCGTAGGGACTACCAGTCGGCAGTACTTC.

This chain joins TRBV2 and TRBJ2-3, with 7 nucleotides matching TRBD2. J gave up 5 bases and V 8 bases, and 7 bases lay outside the gene matches. The CDR3 contains 13 residues. The germline V gene has CDR1 SNHLY and CDR2 FYNNEI. CDR3 nucleotide sequence: TGTGCCAGCGCCCGGGGGGAGGTAGATACGCAGTATTTT. Translated: CASARGEVDTQYF.

The CDR3 reads CASSVLGQGTYEQYF. In nucleotides, the CDR3 is TGTGCCAGCAGTGTTTTAGGACAGGGCACCTACGAGCAGTACTTC. The chain employs TRBV6-1 and TRBJ2-7, with 8 positions matching TRBD1. This CDR3 has 15 residues. The germline V gene has CDR1 MNHNS and CDR2 SASEGT. V lost 4 bases and J lost 2; bases outside the gene matches: 7.

This chain connects TRBV28 to TRBJ1-5; the D is unclear. The V gene's germline CDR1 is MDHEN and CDR2 SYDVKM. The CDR3 spans 15 residues. The ends were cut back, 2 bases at V and 5 bases at J, with 13 bases in the middle. The CDR3 DNA follows: TGTGCCAGCAGTTTAATGGGTTTTGGGGATCAGCCCCAGCATTTT. It codes for CASSLMGFGDQPQHF.

The chain joins TRBV2 to TRBJ1-5; D may be TRBD1 (5 bases). The CDR3 loop spans 16 amino acids. The germline CDR1 and CDR2 sequences are SNHLY and FYNNEI. Trimming pared 8 bases from V and 2 bases from J, leaving 19 bases between. The CDR3 coding sequence is TGTGCCAGCGTCGGTTCCGGGGGGGGAGGCAATCAGCCCCAGCATTTT. This encodes CASVGSGGGGNQPQHF.

As for this clone: Other DNA sequences from this sample encode an identical CDR3 as well. V is TRBV30 and J is TRBJ2-5; the D is unclear. V dropped 2 bases and J dropped 2 bases, with 0 bases sitting between them. The CDR3 runs to 10 residues. Germline V gives CDR1 GTSNPN, CDR2 SVGIG (reference sequence). The CDR3 region is CAWSQETQYF. CDR3 sequence (DNA): TGTGCCTGGAGTCAAGAGACCCAGTACTTC. Supplemented by reference TRBV30 and TRBJ2-5, the full variable domain reads SQTIHQWPATLVQPVGSPLSLECTVEGTSNPNLYWYRQAAGRGLQLLFYSVGIGQISSEVPQNLSASRPQDRQFILSSKKLLLSDSGFYLCAWSQETQYFGPGTRLLVL.